This TCR beta chain was identified in a study of blood T cells in healthy people across ages (dated by TCRdb to the mid-2010s). At the level of the whole study: In model experiments, template switching captured about one uniquely barcoded TCR beta cDNA molecule for every two T cells. Using deep sequencing normalized with unique cDNA molecular identifiers, the study measured how TCR beta repertoire diversity changes with age. Donors were grouped into four age groups: young (average approximately 15 years), middle-aged (roughly 38), aged (roughly 62) and long-lived (82). Donors of different ages were randomly distributed across sequencing lanes to avoid experimental bias. For two donors (one aged 18 to 30 and one aged 80 or older), the study analyzed two additional independent replicas of 1 million unique cDNA reads from the same blood draw.

Study-level results and caveats: Observed TCR beta diversity per million T cells fell roughly linearly with age, and a significant reduction was already apparent by age about 36. Because the CMV infection status of the donors was unknown, age-related changes in expanded clonotypes may potentially have been confounded. Total diversity estimates from one million sequenced T cells were considered lower bounds and underestimates. There was a strong correlation between observed TCR beta diversity and the percentage of naive T cells measured by flow cytometry. Bulk unsorted PBMC profiling prevented conclusive comparison of naive and antigen-experienced compartments. The long-lived group showed more naive CD4+ T cells, fewer expanded clones and increased TCR diversity than the aged group, suggesting age selection.

The approximately 41 donors, aged roughly 6 to 95 years, were systemically healthy Caucasian individuals from Russia. Each donor gave about 11 milliliters of peripheral blood, drawn into EDTA-treated Vacutainer tubes. PBMCs were isolated by Ficoll-Paque density-gradient centrifugation, with at least 7 million obtained per sample. Total RNA, at least 6 micrograms per sample, was extracted from PBMCs with Trizol reagent. The percentages of naive CD45RAhigh/CD27high T cells were determined by flow cytometry on a PBMC aliquot from every donor. This clonotype was observed many times. What antigen it recognizes has not been identified. No base qualities exist here, and no much larger clone lies one base off it. Library generation was performed with 5' RACE. For sequencing, an Illumina HiSeq 2500 was employed. A second PCR of about 6 to 11 cycles was performed with a sample-barcoded 5' primer and a J-beta primer mix. A template-switch 5' adaptor carrying 12 random nucleotides introduced a unique molecular identifier onto each TCR beta cDNA molecule. Each sample yielded at least 3 million CDR3-containing paired-end reads. First-strand cDNA synthesis was performed from all RNA using the Mint cDNA synthesis kit, with priming by a TRBC-specific oligonucleotide. All cDNA was treated with uracil-DNA glycosylase and then went through a first 18-cycle PCR with the universal primers M1SS and BC2_uni_R. The authors' pipeline ran thus. Normalization of each sample was performed by random selection of 1 million high-quality reads, each carrying a distinct molecular identifier. Reads sharing molecular identifiers were discarded rather than binned into consensus sequences. MiTCR, run with a Q25 quality threshold and the strictest error-elimination algorithm, handled CDR3 identification, clonotype clustering and error correction. Lower-bound total TCR beta diversity was estimated with a nonparametric unseen species model using Euler transformation. TCRdb cleaned the public reads at Q25 with fastp, built clones with MiXCR and kept in-frame beta chains. Each CDR3 protein gets just one entry, which takes the most common genes and DNA from the rows behind it. These V and J calls rely on TCRdb rather than the paper's analysis. Counted in this sample were around 990,000 distinct CDR3 sequences; roughly two fifths of them appeared once. The biggest ten clones account for approximately 14% of the sample.

The specimen sequenced was blood. This receptor was obtained from a man aged 18-30 years in good health.

The base sequence is TGTGCCATCAGGGGAAGGGACTATGGCTACACCTTC. Translated, this gives CAIRGRDYGYTF. This sequence uses TRBV10-3 and TRBJ1-2; the D gene is not confidently resolved. The CDR3 goes from the cysteine to the phenylalanine over 12 residues. Solely the CDR3 DNA is kept, with 36 bases framed from the first base. The germline V gene sets CDR1 to ENHRY and CDR2 to SYGVKD. The trim is 6 bases for V and 3 bases for J, with a gap of 8 bases between the germline ends.